One sample yielded the 30 T cell receptor beta chains listed below, sequenced in a study of OX40 agonist ivuxolimab in advanced cancers. Produced via immunoSEQ multiplex PCR; TCRdb's table is partial and in-frame only. The sample lists around 39,000 clones; about 88% were seen once. This specimen consisted of CD4+ or CD8+ T cells sorted from blood, obtained in a trial of the OX40 agonist ivuxolimab. These receptors all stem from an adult with an advanced solid tumor such as melanoma, head and neck, liver or kidney cancer.

The chain recombines TRBV6-5 with TRBJ2-7; the D gene is possibly TRBD1 (6 bases). The V end lost 2 bases, the J end lost 12 bases, and 17 bases lay between the germline ends. The CDR3 is made up of 13 amino acids. Germline V gene lookup returns CDR1 MNHEY and CDR2 SVGAGI. The CDR3 loop reads CASSYLVDRTMYF. CDR3 sequence (DNA): TGTGCCAGCAGTTACCTCGTGGACAGAACGATGTACTTC.

The chain joins TRBV25-1 to TRBJ2-7; D may be TRBD1 or TRBD2 (6 bases each). V was pared by 2 bases and J by 6 bases, with 23 bases between. Germline lookup yields CDR1 MGHDK and CDR2 SYGVNS. The CDR3 length is 17 residues. CDR3 sequence (DNA): TGTGCCAGCAGTGAAGGGGGGCGGGTCAGGGGTAAGGCCGAGCAGTACTTC. As protein: CASSEGGRVRGKAEQYF.

The rearrangement joins TRBV5-1 to TRBJ1-2; 7 bases align to TRBD1. Germline CDR1 and CDR2: SGHRS and YFSETQ. CDR3 length: 14 residues. Losses at the gene ends were 5 bases for V and 5 bases for J; bases not matched to a gene: 9. CDR3 in DNA: TGCGCCAGCAGGGGAGGGGGACAGTCTTATGGCTACACCTTC. Its protein product is CASRGGGQSYGYTF. The variable domain in full, completed from reference TRBV5-1 and TRBJ1-2, reads KAGVTQTPRYLIKTRGQQVTLSCSPISGHRSVSWYQQTPGQGLQFLFEYFSETQRNKGNFPGRFSGRQFSNSRSEMNVSTLELGDSALYLCASRGGGQSYGYTFGSGTRLTVV.

The chain carries TRBV28 and TRBJ1-5; 9 positions match TRBD1. Germline lookup yields CDR1 MDHEN and CDR2 SYDVKM. Trimming at V came to 5 bases and at J to 4 bases, leaving 15 bases not matched to a gene. This CDR3 is 18 amino acids long. CDR3 region: CASSAAGTGSLMNQPQHF. The CDR3 DNA reads TGTGCCAGCAGTGCCGCCGGGACAGGGAGCCTTATGAATCAGCCCCAGCATTTT.

This sequence joins TRBV18 and TRBJ2-1; no clear D. Trimming stripped 5 bases from V and 6 bases from J, with 8 bases between. From germline, CDR1 is KGHSH and CDR2 LQKENI. This CDR3 comprises 12 residues. CDR3 loop: CASSKRTNEQFF. In DNA, the CDR3 is TGTGCCAGCTCAAAACGTACCAATGAGCAGTTCTTC.

The gene calls are TRBV28 and TRBJ1-2; 11 bases are shared with TRBD1. Per germline, CDR1 MDHEN and CDR2 SYDVKM. The CDR3 is 14 amino acids. Trimming removed 6 bases from V and 7 bases from J; junction bases left unmatched: 7. In DNA, the CDR3 is TGTGCCAGCAGGGGTGGGACAGGGGGAGGTGGCTACACCTTC. Its translation: CASRGGTGGGGYTF.

This chain connects TRBV19 to TRBJ2-2, with no clear D. The germline V and J ends were trimmed by 2 bases and 6 bases, with 10 bases remaining between them. This CDR3 contains 14 residues. Germline-derived CDR1 and CDR2 are LNHDA and SQIVND (reference sequence). The CDR3 loop is CASSILQQPGELFF. For the CDR3, the DNA is TGTGCCAGTAGTATACTCCAACAACCCGGGGAGCTGTTTTTT. Complete variable domain (other parts from reference TRBV19 and TRBJ2-2): DGGITQSPKYLFRKEGQNVTLSCEQNLNHDAMYWYRQDPGQGLRLIYYSQIVNDFQKGDIAEGYSVSREKKESFPLTVTSAQKNPTAFYLCASSILQQPGELFFGEGSRLTVL.

This clone was observed once. A junction end diverges from the germline sequence, so it may reflect a read error. The chain is built from TRBV6-6 and TRBJ2-7, with 12 bases aligning to TRBD2. Germline V gene data show CDR1 as MNHNY and CDR2 as SVGAGI (reference sequence). The CDR3 is 14 residues long. The CDR3 DNA follows: TGTGCCAGCAGCCCCCGACTAGCGGGGGATCGCTCGGACTTC. Translation gives CASSPRLAGDRSDF.

J is TRBJ1-5 and V is TRBV6-5; 9 bases map to TRBD1. There are 13 residues in the CDR3. V lost 5 bases to trimming and J lost 7 bases; unmatched junction nucleotides: 3. From germline, CDR1 is MNHEY and CDR2 SVGAGI. The CDR3 region is CASSGQGRQPQHF. The CDR3 DNA reads TGTGCCAGCAGTGGACAGGGGCGGCAGCCCCAGCATTTT.

This clone has just one count. The gene calls are TRBV7-9 and TRBJ2-5, with D uncertain. V was cut by 2 bases and J by 5 bases, with 15 bases left in between. This CDR3 region has 15 residues. Germline CDR1 reads SEHNR; CDR2 reads FQNEAQ (reference sequence). CDR3 protein: CASSLLMGPSETQYF. In DNA form, the CDR3 reads TGTGCCAGCAGCTTACTGATGGGCCCGAGCGAGACCCAGTACTTC.

CDR3 protein: CSATAGNTIYF. The CDR3 region has the DNA TGCAGTGCTACTGCTGGAAACACCATATATTTT. The genes are TRBV20-1 and TRBJ1-3; D gene ambiguous. The V gene's germline CDR1 is DFQATT and CDR2 SNEGSKA (reference sequence). The CDR3 extends over 11 amino acids. Trimming stripped 4 bases from V and 2 bases from J, with 3 bases between.

There are a few counts of this clone. This rearrangement joins TRBV11-2 to TRBJ1-3; D gene uncertain. Germline V gene lookup returns CDR1 SGHAT and CDR2 FQNNGV. V was cut by 1 base and J by 7 bases, with 5 bases left in between. CDR3 length: 12 residues. CDR3 bases: TGTGCCAGCAGCTTAGTGCGGAACACCATATATTTT. Its protein product is CASSLVRNTIYF.

This sequence joins TRBV21-1 and TRBJ2-5; TRBD2, as called in the table, went unchecked against the DNA. The tail of the sequence fits TRBJ2-7 better, so the J call may be wrong. TRBV21-1 is a listed pseudogene. CDR3 length: 16 amino acids. The CDR3 region has the DNA TGTGCCAGCAGCCGTGGGGGGACTTCCCGCCCCCTCGAGCAGTACTTC. It specifies CASSRGGTSRPLEQYF.

This chain connects TRBV11-2 to TRBJ1-3, with no clear D. Per germline, CDR1 SGHAT and CDR2 FQNNGV. V was shortened by 1 base and J by 0 bases, with 16 bases between the two germline ends. This CDR3 region has 18 residues. The CDR3 sequence is CASSLAYRAYDSGNTIYF. CDR3 nucleotide sequence: TGTGCCAGCAGCTTAGCCTATCGGGCGTATGACTCTGGAAACACCATATATTTT.

This clone has more than one count but fewer than ten. V is TRBV19 and J is TRBJ2-1, with 9 bases fitting TRBD1. After removal of 5 bases from V and 7 bases from J, the junction contained 6 bases not matched to a gene. Germline V gene data show CDR1 as LNHDA and CDR2 as SQIVND (reference sequence). CDR3 size: 14 residues. CDR3 residues: CASSSGTGSNEQFF. CDR3 DNA sequence: TGTGCCAGTAGTTCCGGGACAGGGTCGAATGAGCAGTTCTTC.

The gene calls are TRBV5-1 and TRBJ2-7; TRBD1 agrees at 10 bases. The V gene end was trimmed by 7 bases and the J gene end by 4 bases; junction bases not matched to a gene: 11. Germline V CDR1 and CDR2: SGHRS, YFSETQ. This CDR3 contains 15 residues. The DNA for the CDR3 is TGCGCCAGCCTAGGGTCCCGGGACAGGGGTTACGAGCAGTACTTC. It yields the protein CASLGSRDRGYEQYF.

The rearrangement uses TRBV7-2 and TRBJ2-4; possible D gene TRBD1, 7 bases. Germline CDR1 and CDR2: SGHTA and FQGNSA. The CDR3 covers 15 residues. Between the trimmed V and J ends, which lost 2 bases and 6 bases, there was a span of 14 bases. CDR3: CASSLSRQGGNIQYF. Here the CDR3 DNA reads TGTGCCAGCAGCTTAAGTAGGCAGGGGGGAAACATTCAGTACTTC.

The chain combines TRBV11-2 with TRBJ1-3; no clear D gene. V was trimmed by 1 base and J by 4 bases, leaving 17 bases between them. CDR1 SGHAT and CDR2 FQNNGV come from the germline V gene. The CDR3 is made up of 17 amino acids. In nucleotides, the CDR3 is TGTGCCAGCAGCTTAGGGGAGATGGGCTCGGGGGGAAACACCATATATTTT. It translates to CASSLGEMGSGGNTIYF.

This clone was observed a handful of times. The chain combines TRBV7-2 with TRBJ2-5; perhaps D is TRBD1 or TRBD2 (5 bases each). V was pared by 5 bases and J by 4 bases, with 11 bases between. The CDR3 loop spans 13 amino acids. Per germline, CDR1 SGHTA and CDR2 FQGNSA. CDR3 region: CASSNWDAETQYF. CDR3 bases: TGTGCCAGCAGCAATTGGGACGCAGAGACCCAGTACTTC.

The rearrangement joins TRBV7-2 to TRBJ2-1, with 9 bases matching TRBD2. Trimming removed 1 base from V and 6 bases from J; junction bases left unmatched: 10. CDR1 is SGHTA and CDR2 is FQGNSA in the germline V gene. This CDR3 has 17 residues. The DNA for the CDR3 is TGTGCCAGCAGCTTAGATTCAGGCGGGGGGGCCGTCAATGAGCAGTTCTTC. Its translation is CASSLDSGGGAVNEQFF.

The chain uses TRBV28 and TRBJ2-2; no clear D gene. Trimming removed 7 bases at V and 5 bases at J, with 17 bases between. In germline, CDR1 is MDHEN, CDR2 SYDVKM. This CDR3 spans 15 amino acids. The CDR3 DNA reads TGTGCCAGCACCCACTCCACTAAAACTACCGGGGAGCTGTTTTTT. Protein product: CASTHSTKTTGELFF.

The rearrangement uses TRBV6-5 and TRBJ1-6; D remains unclear. CDR1 is MNHEY and CDR2 is SVGAGI in the germline V gene. The CDR3 length is 16 residues. V lost 0 bases and J lost 0, with 6 bases in between. For the CDR3, the DNA is TGTGCCAGCAGTTACTCCTCCAGCTCCTATAATTCACCCCTCCACTTT. Its translation is CASSYSSSSYNSPLHF.

The chain uses TRBV6-4 and TRBJ2-2, with D possibly being TRBD1 (6 bases). V shed 0 bases and J shed 5 bases, with 10 bases lying between them. This CDR3 has 15 residues. The germline V gene encodes CDR1 MRHNA and CDR2 SNTAGT. CDR3 sequence reads: CASSDSPGVTGELFF. CDR3 nucleotides: TGTGCCAGCAGTGACTCGCCAGGGGTGACCGGGGAGCTGTTTTTT.

The rearrangement uses TRBV4-1 and TRBJ2-1; TRBD2 matches 9 bases. Germline V CDR1 and CDR2: MGHRA, YSYEKL. The CDR3 sequence is 17 residues long. Trimming cost V 1 base and J 4 bases; bases outside gene matches: 8. This chain's CDR3 is CASSQGRAGGRYNEQFF. CDR3 sequence (DNA): TGCGCCAGCAGCCAAGGTCGGGCGGGGGGGCGGTACAATGAGCAGTTCTTC.

J is TRBJ2-6 and V is TRBV5-4; no clear D gene. The CDR3 covers 14 residues. The germline V and J ends were trimmed by 10 bases and 2 bases, with 13 bases remaining between them. Germline lookup yields CDR1 SGHNT and CDR2 YYREEE (reference sequence). The CDR3 sequence is CAGLTQTGANVLTF. CDR3 in DNA: TGTGCCGGCCTGACACAAACTGGGGCCAACGTCCTGACTTTC.

This clone has a handful of counts. The rearrangement uses TRBV5-1 and TRBJ1-6; D gene ambiguous. The V end was cut by 0 bases, the J end by 8 bases, with 9 bases between. The CDR3 has 14 residues. The germline V gene encodes CDR1 SGHRS and CDR2 YFSETQ. The DNA for the CDR3 is TGCGCCAGCAGCTTGGGGGATCTGGATTCACCCCTCCACTTT. Translation gives CASSLGDLDSPLHF.

The chain carries TRBV7-9 and TRBJ2-1, with TRBD2 matching 9 bases. With 8 bases clipped from V and 9 bases from J, the junction kept 8 bases outside the gene matches. CDR1 is SEHNR, CDR2 FQNEAQ, per germline (reference sequence). This CDR3 has 13 residues. CDR3 bases: TGTGCCAGCGTCATAGCGGGAGTCTCTGAGCAGTTCTTC. This gives the protein CASVIAGVSEQFF.

CDR3 in DNA: TGTGCCAGCAGCTTCTCGGGAAACACTGAAGCTTTCTTT. Translated: CASSFSGNTEAFF. The chain employs TRBV7-2 and TRBJ1-1; D is ambiguous. Germline assignment: CDR1 SGHTA and CDR2 FQGNSA. Trimming took off 3 bases at V and 2 bases at J, with 7 bases between the two ends. CDR3 size: 13 residues.

The gene calls are TRBV7-6 and TRBJ2-5, with D possibly matching TRBD2 (6 bases). Germline CDR1 reads SGHVS; CDR2 reads FNYEAQ. V gave up 7 bases and J gave up 5 bases, with 14 bases separating them. The CDR3 has 13 amino acids. The CDR3 spells CASTTGSRETQYF. CDR3 DNA sequence: TGTGCCAGCACAACCGGGAGCAGGGAGACCCAGTACTTC.

The rearrangement joins TRBV28 to TRBJ1-4; D call uncertain. Germline values: CDR1 MDHEN, CDR2 SYDVKM. Trimming took 6 bases from V and 7 from J, leaving 27 bases between them. The CDR3 has 18 amino acids. The CDR3 coding sequence is TGTGCCAGCAGAGCACCCCAATACAGAGGAGGCGGCCGTGAAAAACTGTTTTTT. Translated, it gives CASRAPQYRGGGREKLFF. Using reference TRBV28 and TRBJ1-4 for the parts outside the CDR3, the full variable domain is DVKVTQSSRYLVKRTGEKVFLECVQDMDHENMFWYRQDPGLGLRLIYFSYDVKMKEKGDIPEGYSVSREKKERFSLILESASTNQTSMYLCASRAPQYRGGGREKLFFGSGTQLSVL.